This is a list of T cell receptor beta chains from one sample in a study of blood T cell repertoires in COVID-19. Clones were sequenced by immunoSEQ multiplex PCR, and TCRdb holds only the in-frame ones, with some missing. Of about 90,000 clones listed, roughly 90% were seen once; the top ten hold about 3.3%. The sequenced material came from peripheral blood. The receptors originated from a woman between 65 and 79 years old with acute or convalescent COVID-19. CDR3s include the opening cysteine and the closing phenylalanine or tryptophan. Fields, in order: V gene, CDR3 length, D gene, clone size, J gene, CDR3 protein, CDR3 DNA. The D gene is left open where the match is weak. A row's size may be missing; if present it is once, few, many or a size class.

TRBV19	15	TRBD2	-	TRBJ2-1	CASSIPASGVGEQFF	TGTGCCAGTAGTATCCCGGCTAGCGGGGTAGGGGAGCAGTTCTTC
TRBV7-2	15	TRBD2	-	TRBJ2-7	CASSPTSGEPYEQYF	TGTGCCAGCAGCCCTACTAGCGGGGAACCCTACGAGCAGTACTTC
TRBV5-1	15	-	-	TRBJ1-6	CASSPGGMENSPLHF	TGCGCCAGCAGCCCCGGGGGGATGGAGAATTCACCCCTCCACTTT
TRBV5-1	11	-	-	TRBJ2-3	CASSSSDTQYF	TGCGCCAGCAGCTCGTCAGATACGCAGTATTTT
TRBV7-9	17	-	-	TRBJ2-3	CASSLGFFEGGADTQYF	TGTGCCAGCAGCTTGGGGTTTTTCGAGGGAGGTGCTGATACGCAGTATTTT
TRBV2	15	TRBD1	once	TRBJ1-3	CASSEQTGSGNTIYF	TGTGCCAGCAGCGAACAGACAGGGTCTGGAAACACCATATATTTT
TRBV28	16	TRBD1	-	TRBJ2-7	CASTVARAGGHYEQYF	TGTGCCAGCACCGTAGCCCGGGCAGGGGGCCACTACGAGCAGTACTTC
TRBV5-1	15	-	once	TRBJ2-3	CASSLNTDLTDTQYF	TGCGCCAGCAGCTTGAATACAGATCTCACAGATACGCAGTATTTT
TRBV7-8	13	TRBD2	-	TRBJ2-5	CASSRGGSETQYF	TGTGCCAGCAGCCGCGGGGGTTCGGAGACCCAGTACTTC
TRBV7-9	14	TRBD2	-	TRBJ2-7	CASQAAGKVYEQYF	TGTGCCAGCCAAGCAGCGGGGAAGGTCTACGAGCAGTACTTC
TRBV7-2	14	TRBD1	-	TRBJ1-4	CASSLWTGAEKLFF	TGTGCCAGCAGCTTATGGACAGGGGCTGAAAAACTGTTTTTT
TRBV28	15	-	-	TRBJ1-6	CARAAKTGHSSTLHF	TGTGCCAGGGCTGCGAAGACAGGACATTCTAGCACCCTCCACTTT
TRBV14	13	-	-	TRBJ2-4	CASRPVGGDIQYF	TGTGCCAGCAGACCCGTGGGGGGAGACATTCAGTACTTC
TRBV5-5	15	TRBD1	-	TRBJ1-2	CASSSNRGRVYGYTF	TGTGCCAGCAGCTCCAACAGGGGGCGAGTCTATGGCTACACCTTC
TRBV28	14	TRBD1	-	TRBJ1-3	CASRGGGGGNTIYF	TGTGCCAGCCGAGGTGGAGGGGGCGGAAACACCATATATTTT
TRBV6-5	14	-	-	TRBJ1-3	CASFQGHPGNTIYF	TGTGCCAGCTTCCAGGGGCATCCTGGAAACACCATATATTTT
TRBV5-6	14	-	-	TRBJ1-6	CASSRITGNSPLHF	TGTGCCAGCAGTAGGATAACGGGGAATTCACCCCTCCACTTT
TRBV19	14	TRBD2	-	TRBJ2-5	CASSVGAGGETQYF	TGTGCCAGTAGCGTAGGGGCGGGAGGAGAGACCCAGTACTTC
TRBV3-1/TRBV3-2	17	-	-	TRBJ2-7	CASSLRGGERGKYEQYF	TGTGCCAGCAGCCTCCGAGGGGGGGAGCGGGGAAAATACGAGCAGTACTTC
TRBV28	15	-	-	TRBJ2-4	CASSLTQGQKNIQYF	TGTGCCAGCAGTTTGACCCAAGGACAGAAAAACATTCAGTACTTC
TRBV7-2	16	TRBD2	-	TRBJ2-2	CASSSTGTSQTGELFF	TGTGCCAGCAGCTCAACCGGGACTAGTCAGACCGGGGAGCTGTTTTTT
TRBV13	15	-	-	TRBJ2-1	CASSLWQGDNNEQFF	TGTGCCAGCAGCCTGTGGCAGGGCGATAACAATGAGCAGTTCTTC
TRBV19	15	-	-	TRBJ1-4	CASSDYRVPIEKLFF	TGTGCCAGTAGTGACTACAGGGTGCCGATTGAAAAACTGTTTTTT
TRBV19	15	-	-	TRBJ1-1	CASSRYPGVNTEAFF	TGTGCCAGTAGTAGATATCCGGGGGTAAACACTGAAGCTTTCTTT
TRBV19	14	TRBD2	once	TRBJ2-7	CASSKARESAEQYF	TGTGCCAGTAGTAAGGCGCGGGAGTCCGCGGAGCAGTACTTC
TRBV6-1	15	-	-	TRBJ1-2	CASSEGAGGNYGYTF	TGTGCCAGCAGTGAAGGGGCAGGAGGTAACTATGGCTACACCTTC
TRBV19	15	-	-	TRBJ1-5	CASSLPGGSNQPQHF	TGTGCCAGTTCCCTTCCGGGGGGCAGCAATCAGCCCCAGCATTTT
TRBV28	14	TRBD1	-	TRBJ1-2	CASSARGRIYGYTF	TGTGCCAGCAGTGCCAGGGGGCGCATCTATGGCTACACCTTC
TRBV7-9	13	-	-	TRBJ1-1	CASSLASGTEAFF	TGTGCCAGCAGCTTAGCGTCGGGGACTGAAGCTTTCTTT
TRBV19	16	TRBD2	-	TRBJ2-3	CASSGTSGGTWDTQYF	TGTGCCAGTAGTGGGACTAGCGGGGGGACATGGGATACGCAGTATTTT
TRBV5-1	16	TRBD2	-	TRBJ2-1	CASSILAGTIYNEQFF	TGCGCCAGCAGCATCCTAGCCGGGACTATATACAATGAGCAGTTCTTC